This is a list of T cell receptor beta chains from one sample in a study of T cells in Graves' hyperthyroidism and ophthalmopathy. TCRdb processed the multiplex PCR reads anew with MiXCR; each CDR3 protein has one entry. The sample shows under 300,000 distinct CDR3 sequences, about 16% of them seen only once. Input material: blood. Receptors were obtained from a woman aged 45-65 years with Graves' hyperthyroidism that later progressed to Graves' ophthalmopathy. The CDR3 runs from the conserved cysteine through the conserved F or W. Fields, in order: J gene, clone size, V gene, D gene, CDR3 length, CDR3 DNA, CDR3 protein. The D gene is left open where the match is weak. Size is stated for part of the rows, as once, few or many counts, or as a class when the clone is expanded.

j_gene: TRBJ1-1; abundance: many; v_gene: TRBV28; d_gene: -; len: 15; CDR3nt: TGTGCCAGCAGGAGCGGGGCCTTAAGAACCACTGAAGCTTTCTTT; CDR3aa: CASRSGALRTTEAFF
j_gene: TRBJ1-5; abundance: many; v_gene: TRBV11-2; d_gene: TRBD1; len: 15; CDR3nt: TGTGCCAGCAGCTTGGCCGGGACAGGGTTTCAGCCCCAGCATTTT; CDR3aa: CASSLAGTGFQPQHF
j_gene: TRBJ2-2; abundance: few; v_gene: TRBV29-1; d_gene: TRBD1; len: 14; CDR3nt: TGCAGCGTTGAAGACAGGGGGAACGCCGGGGAGCTGTTTTTT; CDR3aa: CSVEDRGNAGELFF
j_gene: TRBJ1-1; abundance: -; v_gene: TRBV19; d_gene: -; len: 14; CDR3nt: TGTGCCAGTAGTGGATTAAAGGTTGTGGCTGAAGCTTTCTTT; CDR3aa: CASSGLKVVAEAFF
j_gene: TRBJ1-4; abundance: few; v_gene: TRBV7-2; d_gene: TRBD1; len: 15; CDR3nt: TGTGCCAGCAGCCCCCGGCCAGGGGGGAATGAAAAACTGTTTTTT; CDR3aa: CASSPRPGGNEKLFF
j_gene: TRBJ1-5; abundance: many; v_gene: TRBV20-1; d_gene: -; len: 13; CDR3nt: TGCAGTGCTAGTGAGCGTAGCAATCAGCCCCAGCATTTT; CDR3aa: CSASERSNQPQHF
j_gene: TRBJ1-1; abundance: -; v_gene: TRBV20-1; d_gene: TRBD1; len: 13; CDR3nt: TGCAGTGCATGGGACAGGGTCCGCACTGAAGCTTTCTTT; CDR3aa: CSAWDRVRTEAFF
j_gene: TRBJ2-1; abundance: -; v_gene: TRBV2; d_gene: TRBD1; len: 14; CDR3nt: TGTGCCAGCAGGACAGGGGGCCCTGGTAGGGAGCAGTTCTTC; CDR3aa: CASRTGGPGREQFF
j_gene: TRBJ1-2; abundance: many; v_gene: TRBV3-1; d_gene: TRBD1; len: 15; CDR3nt: TGTGCCAGCAGCCGAGAACAGGGGATTGGCTATGGCTACACCTTC; CDR3aa: CASSREQGIGYGYTF
j_gene: TRBJ1-5; abundance: few; v_gene: TRBV20-1; d_gene: -; len: 16; CDR3nt: TGCAGTGCTAGAGAATTATCCAGGGGAATCAATCAGCCCCAGCATTTT; CDR3aa: CSARELSRGINQPQHF
j_gene: TRBJ1-1; abundance: many; v_gene: TRBV6-1; d_gene: TRBD1; len: 13; CDR3nt: TGTGCCAGCACTCGGGACAGGGGGCGCGAAGCTTTCTTT; CDR3aa: CASTRDRGREAFF
j_gene: TRBJ2-3; abundance: -; v_gene: TRBV19; d_gene: TRBD2; len: 15; CDR3nt: TGTGCCAGTAGTGCACTAGCGGGAGGTAAAGATACGCAGTATTTT; CDR3aa: CASSALAGGKDTQYF
j_gene: TRBJ1-1; abundance: many; v_gene: TRBV12-3/TRBV12-4; d_gene: TRBD1; len: 14; CDR3nt: TGTGCCAGCAGTCGCTCCGACAGGGGCCCTGAAGCTTTCTTT; CDR3aa: CASSRSDRGPEAFF
j_gene: TRBJ2-4; abundance: -; v_gene: TRBV20-1; d_gene: -; len: 14; CDR3nt: TGCAGTGCTATATTTGGGGATGCCAAAAACATTCAGTACTTC; CDR3aa: CSAIFGDAKNIQYF
j_gene: TRBJ2-2; abundance: many; v_gene: TRBV3-1; d_gene: TRBD2; len: 16; CDR3nt: TGTGCCAGCAGCCGACTAGCCCCAGAGAACACCGGGGAGCTGTTTTTT; CDR3aa: CASSRLAPENTGELFF
j_gene: TRBJ1-2; abundance: many; v_gene: TRBV28; d_gene: TRBD1; len: 16; CDR3nt: TGTGCCAGCAGCTACGCGGGACAGGGATTAAGCTATGGCTACACCTTC; CDR3aa: CASSYAGQGLSYGYTF
j_gene: TRBJ2-7; abundance: many; v_gene: TRBV20-1; d_gene: -; len: 14; CDR3nt: TGCAGTGCTAGGCCGGCTCCCCTTGCCTACGAGCAGTACTTC; CDR3aa: CSARPAPLAYEQYF
j_gene: TRBJ1-5; abundance: many; v_gene: TRBV28; d_gene: -; len: 13; CDR3nt: TGTGCCACCCCTACGCAAGGCAATCAGCCCCAGCATTTT; CDR3aa: CATPTQGNQPQHF
j_gene: TRBJ2-2; abundance: many; v_gene: TRBV2; d_gene: TRBD2; len: 15; CDR3nt: TGTGCCAGCACCCCTAGCGGGAGGGCCGGGGAGGAGCTGTTTTTT; CDR3aa: CASTPSGRAGEELFF
j_gene: TRBJ2-7; abundance: -; v_gene: TRBV5-1; d_gene: TRBD1; len: 15; CDR3nt: TGCGCCGGCAGCTGGGGGTGGACAGGGCGCTACGAGCAGTACTTC; CDR3aa: CAGSWGWTGRYEQYF
j_gene: TRBJ2-7; abundance: -; v_gene: TRBV20-1; d_gene: TRBD2; len: 13; CDR3nt: TGCAGTGAAAGACATAGCGGGAGTTACGAGCAGTACTTC; CDR3aa: CSERHSGSYEQYF
j_gene: TRBJ2-7; abundance: -; v_gene: TRBV20-1; d_gene: TRBD2; len: 14; CDR3nt: TGCAGTGCCACCGGCGTGATAGCGGGAGACGAGCAGTACTTC; CDR3aa: CSATGVIAGDEQYF
j_gene: TRBJ2-1; abundance: many; v_gene: TRBV11-1; d_gene: -; len: 14; CDR3nt: TGTGCCAGCAGCTTAAGGGATCTCTACAATGAGCAGTTCTTC; CDR3aa: CASSLRDLYNEQFF
j_gene: TRBJ1-2; abundance: -; v_gene: TRBV20-1; d_gene: TRBD1; len: 12; CDR3nt: TGCAGCGTTGAAGGACAGGGAGGGGGCTACACCTTC; CDR3aa: CSVEGQGGGYTF
j_gene: TRBJ1-5; abundance: few; v_gene: TRBV20-1; d_gene: -; len: 15; CDR3nt: TGCAGTGCTAGTAGGGGGGAAAATAGCAATCAGCCCCAGCATTTT; CDR3aa: CSASRGENSNQPQHF
j_gene: TRBJ2-5; abundance: many; v_gene: TRBV15; d_gene: -; len: 14; CDR3nt: TGTGCCACCAGCGGACTCTCTCTCCAAGAGACCCAGTACTTC; CDR3aa: CATSGLSLQETQYF
j_gene: TRBJ1-2; abundance: many; v_gene: TRBV5-1; d_gene: -; len: 14; CDR3nt: TGCGCCAGCAGCTTTGGGGACAATACTTTAGGCTACACCTTC; CDR3aa: CASSFGDNTLGYTF
j_gene: TRBJ2-7; abundance: few; v_gene: TRBV7-6; d_gene: -; len: 15; CDR3nt: TGTGCCAGCAGCTTAGGTGAGGGGAGCTCCTACGAGCAGTACTTC; CDR3aa: CASSLGEGSSYEQYF
j_gene: TRBJ2-1; abundance: -; v_gene: TRBV20-1; d_gene: TRBD2; len: 15; CDR3nt: TGCAGTGCTAGCACAGCGGGAGGGGTATACAATGAGCAGTTCTTC; CDR3aa: CSASTAGGVYNEQFF
j_gene: TRBJ1-5; abundance: many; v_gene: TRBV28; d_gene: -; len: 13; CDR3nt: TGTGCCAGCAGTAGCGATAGCAATCAGCCCCAGCATTTT; CDR3aa: CASSSDSNQPQHF
j_gene: TRBJ1-6; abundance: -; v_gene: TRBV6-1; d_gene: TRBD1; len: 15; CDR3nt: TGTGCCACGCGACAGGGGCTTACCTATAATTCACCCCTCCACTTT; CDR3aa: CATRQGLTYNSPLHF
j_gene: TRBJ2-1; abundance: many; v_gene: TRBV5-1; d_gene: -; len: 15; CDR3nt: TGCGCCAGCAGCCTTACCCCTGGGCGGTACAATGAGCAGTTCTTC; CDR3aa: CASSLTPGRYNEQFF
j_gene: TRBJ2-2; abundance: -; v_gene: TRBV19; d_gene: -; len: 17; CDR3nt: TGTGCCAGTAGTACAGAGACAGGGAGGGGAAGCACCGGGGAGCTGTTTTTT; CDR3aa: CASSTETGRGSTGELFF
j_gene: TRBJ1-2; abundance: many; v_gene: TRBV2; d_gene: -; len: 14; CDR3nt: TGTGCCAGCAGTGAAGAGGGCAGGGGTGGTGGCTACACCTTC; CDR3aa: CASSEEGRGGGYTF
j_gene: TRBJ1-1; abundance: many; v_gene: TRBV14; d_gene: -; len: 12; CDR3nt: TGTGCCAGCAGCCAAGGAGGCACTGAAGCTTTCTTT; CDR3aa: CASSQGGTEAFF
j_gene: TRBJ2-3; abundance: -; v_gene: TRBV20-1; d_gene: -; len: 16; CDR3nt: TGCAGTGCTAGTCCTGCGACAGCCCAGAGCACAGATACGCAGTATTTT; CDR3aa: CSASPATAQSTDTQYF
j_gene: TRBJ1-4; abundance: many; v_gene: TRBV28; d_gene: -; len: 16; CDR3nt: TGTGCCAGCAGTTCATCTAGGACAGTGGGTAATGAAAAACTGTTTTTT; CDR3aa: CASSSSRTVGNEKLFF
j_gene: TRBJ2-7; abundance: -; v_gene: TRBV2; d_gene: TRBD2; len: 14; CDR3nt: TGTGCCAGCCAGACTAGCGGGAGGGCCTACGAGCAGTACTTC; CDR3aa: CASQTSGRAYEQYF
j_gene: TRBJ1-6; abundance: many; v_gene: TRBV11-2; d_gene: -; len: 15; CDR3nt: TGTGCCAGCAGCTTAGGATTAGGAGTTTATTCACCCCTCCACTTT; CDR3aa: CASSLGLGVYSPLHF
j_gene: TRBJ2-1; abundance: many; v_gene: TRBV7-3; d_gene: -; len: 13; CDR3nt: TGTGCCAGCAGCTTAGGTACCCACAATGAGCAGTTCTTC; CDR3aa: CASSLGTHNEQFF
j_gene: TRBJ2-2; abundance: many; v_gene: TRBV5-1; d_gene: -; len: 13; CDR3nt: TGCGCCAGCACCCCCGGGACGATCGGGGAGCTGTTTTTT; CDR3aa: CASTPGTIGELFF
j_gene: TRBJ2-1; abundance: -; v_gene: TRBV9; d_gene: TRBD1; len: 16; CDR3nt: TGTGCCAGCAGCGGCGGAACTGGGACAGGGTACAATGAGCAGTTCTTC; CDR3aa: CASSGGTGTGYNEQFF
j_gene: TRBJ2-7; abundance: few; v_gene: TRBV10-2; d_gene: TRBD2; len: 16; CDR3nt: TGCGCCAGCAGTGAGTCGACGGGAGGAGCCTCCTACGAGCAGTACTTC; CDR3aa: CASSESTGGASYEQYF
j_gene: TRBJ2-7; abundance: many; v_gene: TRBV13; d_gene: -; len: 13; CDR3nt: TGTGCCAGCAGCTTGGGATCCCAAGTTGAGCAGTACTTC; CDR3aa: CASSLGSQVEQYF
j_gene: TRBJ2-4; abundance: -; v_gene: TRBV20-1; d_gene: -; len: 12; CDR3nt: TGCAGTGCTAGCCGGGACGAAAACATTCAGTACTTC; CDR3aa: CSASRDENIQYF
j_gene: TRBJ2-7; abundance: many; v_gene: TRBV2; d_gene: -; len: 12; CDR3nt: TGTGCCAGCGGCATAGGACGGGCGGGGCAGTACTTC; CDR3aa: CASGIGRAGQYF
j_gene: TRBJ2-7; abundance: -; v_gene: TRBV20-1; d_gene: -; len: 11; CDR3nt: TGCAGTGCTAGTGTAGGCTACGAGCAGTACTTC; CDR3aa: CSASVGYEQYF
j_gene: TRBJ1-5; abundance: many; v_gene: TRBV7-2; d_gene: TRBD1; len: 15; CDR3nt: TGTGCCAGCAGCTTAGACCCCACAGGGGGTCAGCCCCAGCATTTT; CDR3aa: CASSLDPTGGQPQHF